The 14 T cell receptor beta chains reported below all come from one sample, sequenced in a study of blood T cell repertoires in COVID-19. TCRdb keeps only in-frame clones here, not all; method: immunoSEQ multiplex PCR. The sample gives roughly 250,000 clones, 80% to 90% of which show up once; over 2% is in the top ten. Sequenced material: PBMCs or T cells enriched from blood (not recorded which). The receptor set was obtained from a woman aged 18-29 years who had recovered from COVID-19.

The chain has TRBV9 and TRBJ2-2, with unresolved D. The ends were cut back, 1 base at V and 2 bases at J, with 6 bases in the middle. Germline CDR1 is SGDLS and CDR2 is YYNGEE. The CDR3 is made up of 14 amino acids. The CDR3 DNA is TGTGCCAGCAGCGTATCAGAAAACACCGGGGAGCTGTTTTTT. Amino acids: CASSVSENTGELFF.

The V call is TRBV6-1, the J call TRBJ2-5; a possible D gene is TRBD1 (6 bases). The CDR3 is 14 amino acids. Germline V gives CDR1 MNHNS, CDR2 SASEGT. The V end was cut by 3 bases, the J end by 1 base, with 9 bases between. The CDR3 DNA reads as TGTGCCAGCAGTGATTGGGGGCGCCAAGAGACCCAGTACTTC. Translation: CASSDWGRQETQYF.

CDR3 loop: CASSQAPPGLQSRVTEAFF. DNA for the CDR3: TGCGCCAGCAGCCAAGCTCCCCCGGGACTCCAAAGCAGGGTCACTGAAGCTTTCTTT. The rearrangement uses TRBV4-1 and TRBJ1-1; weak D call: TRBD1 (5 bases). CDR3 length: 19 amino acids. Germline V gives CDR1 MGHRA, CDR2 YSYEKL. The V gene lost 1 base and the J gene lost 4 bases, with 25 bases spanning the gap.

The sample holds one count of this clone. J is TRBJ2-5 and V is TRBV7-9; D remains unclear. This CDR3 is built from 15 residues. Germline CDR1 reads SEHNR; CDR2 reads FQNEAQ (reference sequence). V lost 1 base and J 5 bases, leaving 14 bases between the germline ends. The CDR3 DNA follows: TGTGCCAGCAGCTTAGATGTTCTGACGGAGGAGACCCAGTACTTC. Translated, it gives CASSLDVLTEETQYF.

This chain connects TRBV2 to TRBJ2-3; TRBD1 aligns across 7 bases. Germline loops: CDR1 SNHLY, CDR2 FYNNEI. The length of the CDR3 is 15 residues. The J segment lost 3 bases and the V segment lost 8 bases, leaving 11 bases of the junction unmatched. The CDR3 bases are TGTGCCAGCTTCGACAGGGAAGTGGCGACAGATACGCAGTATTTT. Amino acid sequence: CASFDREVATDTQYF.

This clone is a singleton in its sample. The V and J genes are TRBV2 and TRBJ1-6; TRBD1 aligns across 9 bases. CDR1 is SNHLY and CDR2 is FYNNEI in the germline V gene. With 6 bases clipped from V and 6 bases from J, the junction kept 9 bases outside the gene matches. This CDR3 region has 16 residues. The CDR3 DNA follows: TGTGCCAGCAGAGCCGCTACGGGACAGGGTAATTCACCCCTCCACTTT. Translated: CASRAATGQGNSPLHF.

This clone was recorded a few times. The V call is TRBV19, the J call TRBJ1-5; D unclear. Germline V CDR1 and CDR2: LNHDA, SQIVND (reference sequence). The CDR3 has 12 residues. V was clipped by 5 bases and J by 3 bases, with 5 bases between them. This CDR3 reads CASSLYNQPQHF. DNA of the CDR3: TGTGCCAGTAGTTTGTACAATCAGCCCCAGCATTTT.

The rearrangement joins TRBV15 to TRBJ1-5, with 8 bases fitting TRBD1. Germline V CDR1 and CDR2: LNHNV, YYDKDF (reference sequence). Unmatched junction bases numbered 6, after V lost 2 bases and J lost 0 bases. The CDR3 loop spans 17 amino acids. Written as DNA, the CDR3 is TGTGCCACCAGCAGACGAAGAGGACAGGGTAGCAATCAGCCCCAGCATTTT. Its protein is CATSRRRGQGSNQPQHF.

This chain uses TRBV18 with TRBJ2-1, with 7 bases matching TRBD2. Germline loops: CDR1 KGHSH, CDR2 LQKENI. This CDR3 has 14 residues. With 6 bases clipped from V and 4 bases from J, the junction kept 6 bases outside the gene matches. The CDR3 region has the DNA TGTGCCAGCTCGGGGGGGGAAGCATACAATGAGCAGTTCTTC. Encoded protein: CASSGGEAYNEQFF.

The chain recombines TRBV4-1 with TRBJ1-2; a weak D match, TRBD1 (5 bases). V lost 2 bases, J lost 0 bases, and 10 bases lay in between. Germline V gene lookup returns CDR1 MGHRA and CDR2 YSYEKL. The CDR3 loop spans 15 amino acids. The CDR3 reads CASSQTGPSNYGYTF. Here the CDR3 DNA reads TGCGCCAGCAGCCAAACAGGCCCCTCTAACTATGGCTACACCTTC.

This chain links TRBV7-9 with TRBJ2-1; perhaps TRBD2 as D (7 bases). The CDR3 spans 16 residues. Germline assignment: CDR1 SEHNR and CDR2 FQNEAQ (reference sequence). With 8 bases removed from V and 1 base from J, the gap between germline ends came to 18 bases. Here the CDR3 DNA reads TGTGCCAGCCACTATTGGCGGGGGCGATCCTACAATGAGCAGTTCTTC. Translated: CASHYWRGRSYNEQFF.

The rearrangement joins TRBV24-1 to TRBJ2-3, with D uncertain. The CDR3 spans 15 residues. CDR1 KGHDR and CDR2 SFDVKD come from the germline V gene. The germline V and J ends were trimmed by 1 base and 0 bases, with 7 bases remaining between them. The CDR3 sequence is CATSDFMGSTDTQYF. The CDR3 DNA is TGTGCCACCAGTGATTTTATGGGCAGCACAGATACGCAGTATTTT.

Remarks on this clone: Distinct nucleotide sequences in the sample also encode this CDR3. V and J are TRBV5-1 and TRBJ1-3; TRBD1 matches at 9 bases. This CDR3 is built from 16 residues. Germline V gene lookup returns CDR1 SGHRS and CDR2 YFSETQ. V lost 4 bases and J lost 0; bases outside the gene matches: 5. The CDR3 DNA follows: TGCGCCAGCAGCGGACAGGGGTTGGGCTCTGGAAACACCATATATTTT. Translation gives CASSGQGLGSGNTIYF.

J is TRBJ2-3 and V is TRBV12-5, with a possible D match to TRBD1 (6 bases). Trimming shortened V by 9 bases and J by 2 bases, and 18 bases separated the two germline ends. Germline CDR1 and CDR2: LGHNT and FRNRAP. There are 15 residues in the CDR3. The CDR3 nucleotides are TGTGCTAGCGGGATGGGGGCACAGTACACAGATACGCAGTATTTT. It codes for CASGMGAQYTDTQYF.